The clone carrying this T cell receptor (beta chain) was found once. The antigen remains unidentified. This record comes from a study of T cell responses to AZD1222 COVID-19 vaccine. Whole-study findings and limits: Variant regions that are unmutated are reportedly the target of nearly half of spike-specific TCRs. Two doses of AZD1222 preceded a rise in Spike-specific TCR breadth and depth. Every sample of the repertoires postdated the peak T cell response.

Analysis merged second doses at about 4 or about 12 weeks. V was trimmed by 3 bases and J by 0 bases, leaving 12 bases between them. The germline CDR1 and CDR2 sequences are DFQATT and SNEGSKA (reference sequence). The CDR3 spans 16 residues. Assay used: immunoSEQ multiplex PCR; TCRdb lists only in-frame clones, some missing. The sample carries more than 110,000 clones, about 91% recorded once. J is TRBJ1-6 and V is TRBV20-1; D ambiguous. Sample: peripheral blood, taken 28 days after the second AZD1222 dose. The receptor comes from an adult who received the AZD1222 COVID-19 vaccine. The DNA for the CDR3 is TGCAGTGCTAGTTTTCTTTTGGGCTCCTATAATTCACCCCTCCACTTT. Translation: CSASFLLGSYNSPLHF.